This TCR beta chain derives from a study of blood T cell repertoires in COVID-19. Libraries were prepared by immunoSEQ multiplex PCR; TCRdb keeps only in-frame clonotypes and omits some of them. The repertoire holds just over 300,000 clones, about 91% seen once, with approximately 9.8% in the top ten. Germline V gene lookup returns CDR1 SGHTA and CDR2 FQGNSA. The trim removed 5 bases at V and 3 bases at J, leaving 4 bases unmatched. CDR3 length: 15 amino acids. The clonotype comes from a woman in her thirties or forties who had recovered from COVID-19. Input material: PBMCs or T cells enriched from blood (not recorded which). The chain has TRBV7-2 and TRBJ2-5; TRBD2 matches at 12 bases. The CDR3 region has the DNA TGTGCCAGCAGCAGAAGGACTAGCGGGGAAGAGACCCAGTACTTC. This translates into CASSRRTSGEETQYF. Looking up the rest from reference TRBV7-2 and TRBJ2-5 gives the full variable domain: GAGVSQSPSNKVTEKGKDVELRCDPISGHTALYWYRQSLGQGLEFLIYFQGNSAPDKSGLPSDRFSAERTGGSVSTLTIQRTQQEDSAVYLCASSRRTSGEETQYFGPGTRLLVL.